The 20 T cell receptor beta chains below were found in one sample sequenced in a study of regulatory T cells in long-lasting Graves disease. Time point meaning: newly diagnosed GD, antithyroid drugs for less than 3 months. Scientists built the TCR library using RNA that was extracted from PBMCs. Both iRepertoire HTBI primers and Arm-PCR of CDR3 regions were used to build the TCR beta libraries. One entry per CDR3 protein, called by TCRdb with MiXCR from the multiplex PCR reads. The sample carries about 440,000 distinct CDR3 sequences, about 15% recorded once. These records were also assigned to another study, of T cells in Graves' hyperthyroidism and ophthalmopathy.

The source material was peripheral blood mononuclear cells (PBMCs), sampled at new diagnosis, from a patient treated with antithyroid drugs. The source of these receptors is a woman aged 25 to 45 with Graves disease.

V usage is TRBV19 and J usage is TRBJ1-5; D is ambiguous. CDR3 length: 15 amino acids. With 3 bases removed from V and 1 base from J, the gap between germline ends came to 10 bases. Germline lookup yields CDR1 LNHDA and CDR2 SQIVND (reference sequence). The CDR3 loop reads CASSITGLSNQPQHF. CDR3 nucleotides: TGTGCCAGTAGTATCACCGGTCTGAGCAATCAGCCCCAGCATTTT.

In its sample, this clonotype was seen many times. The chain carries TRBV12-3 or TRBV12-4 and TRBJ2-7, with 8 positions matching TRBD1. Unmatched junction bases numbered 3, after V lost 3 bases and J lost 5 bases. The length of the CDR3 is 13 residues. CDR3 nucleotide sequence: TGTGCCAGCAGTTTTCACAGGGGGGACGAGCAGTACTTC. Translated: CASSFHRGDEQYF.

This clonotype has just a few counts. V and J are TRBV5-1 and TRBJ2-2; TRBD1 matches 7 bases. Germline V CDR1 and CDR2: SGHRS, YFSETQ. V was clipped by 0 bases and J by 10 bases; unmatched bases: 6. The CDR3 is made up of 14 amino acids. CDR3 protein: CASSLGQGKEELFF. The CDR3 DNA reads as TGCGCCAGCAGCTTGGGACAGGGTAAAGAGGAGCTGTTTTTT.

On this clonotype itself: A much larger clonotype is one base distant, so this may be a read error. This is likely a read error, given that the CDR3 carries no conserved phenylalanine or tryptophan at its end. The V and J genes are TRBV28 and TRBJ1-5; TRBD1 matches 7 bases. Germline lookup yields CDR1 MDHEN and CDR2 SYDVKM. The V and J ends lost 4 bases and 3 bases, in that order; junction bases with no gene match: 12. CDR3 length: 17 residues. The CDR3 here is CASSYSISGGANQPQHS. For the CDR3, the DNA is TGTGCCAGCAGTTACTCCATCTCAGGGGGAGCCAATCAGCCCCAGCATTCT.

This clonotype has just a few counts. The chain uses TRBV9 and TRBJ2-1, with D possibly being TRBD2 (5 bases). This CDR3 is 13 amino acids long. Germline V CDR1 and CDR2: SGDLS, YYNGEE. Trimming took 3 bases from V and 15 from J, leaving 19 bases between them. The chain's CDR3 is CASSADTRRPRFF. CDR3 DNA sequence: TGTGCCAGCAGCGCCGATACTAGGAGGCCGCGGTTCTTC.

This clonotype was counted between two and nine times. The CDR3 loop is CASSIQGTIKRYEQYF. The DNA for the CDR3 is TGTGCCAGCAGTATACAGGGGACGATAAAAAGGTACGAGCAGTACTTC. This rearrangement joins TRBV28 to TRBJ2-7; 7 positions agree with TRBD1. Germline V gene data show CDR1 as MDHEN and CDR2 as SYDVKM. The CDR3 covers 16 residues. V lost 5 bases and J lost 4; bases outside the gene matches: 14.

The V and J genes are TRBV15 and TRBJ2-4; no definite D call. CDR1 and CDR2 (germline): LNHNV, YYDKDF (reference sequence). This CDR3 is built from 14 residues. The ends were cut back, 5 bases at V and 1 base at J, with 9 bases in the middle. Here the CDR3 reads CATSGAAAKNIQYF. The DNA for the CDR3 is TGTGCCACCAGCGGCGCGGCGGCCAAAAACATTCAGTACTTC.

In its sample, this clonotype was seen many times. J is TRBJ2-7 and V is TRBV20-1; D might be TRBD1 (6 bases). Trimming shortened V by 5 bases and J by 4 bases, and 9 bases separated the two germline ends. Germline V gene lookup returns CDR1 DFQATT and CDR2 SNEGSKA (reference sequence). The CDR3 covers 11 residues. The CDR3 loop is CSAPDSYEQYF. Written as DNA, the CDR3 is TGCAGTGCTCCGGACAGTTACGAGCAGTACTTC.

This clonotype was recorded many times. This sequence joins TRBV18 and TRBJ1-1; D is unclear. CDR3 length: 14 residues. The germline V gene has CDR1 KGHSH and CDR2 LQKENI. V gave up 1 base and J gave up 2 bases, with 8 bases separating them. The CDR3 region is CASSPLGLNTEAFF. DNA of the CDR3: TGTGCCAGCTCACCACTTGGGCTAAACACTGAAGCTTTCTTT.

This clonotype was picked up a small number of times. This chain joins TRBV27 and TRBJ2-7; D not resolved. This CDR3 is 16 amino acids long. The ends were cut back, 2 bases at V and 3 bases at J, with 17 bases in the middle. Germline lookup yields CDR1 MNHEY and CDR2 SMNVEV (reference sequence). The CDR3 DNA reads TGTGCCAGCAGTTTAAGCCAGGACGTACGTTACTACGAGCAGTACTTC. This gives the protein CASSLSQDVRYYEQYF.

A word on this clonotype: A much larger clonotype is one base distant, so this may be a read error. The V and J genes are TRBV11-2 and TRBJ2-1; D unclear. The germline V gene has CDR1 SGHAT and CDR2 FQNNGV. V lost 0 bases, J lost 15 bases, and 15 bases lay in between. The CDR3 totals 13 residues. The CDR3 bases are TGTGCCAGCAGCTTAGAAGCCTCGATCTGGGCGTTCTTC. This encodes CASSLEASIWAFF.

This clonotype came up many times. The chain uses TRBV30 and TRBJ2-7, with D unclear. Per germline, CDR1 GTSNPN and CDR2 SVGIG (reference sequence). V was pared by 2 bases and J by 4 bases, with 12 bases between. There are 13 residues in the CDR3. This CDR3 is CAWSFGFGYEQYF. CDR3 bases: TGTGCCTGGAGTTTCGGGTTTGGGTACGAGCAGTACTTC. Based on the CDR3 plus reference TRBV30 and TRBJ2-7, the full variable domain is SQTIHQWPATLVQPVGSPLSLECTVEGTSNPNLYWYRQAAGRGLQLLFYSVGIGQISSEVPQNLSASRPQDRQFILSSKKLLLSDSGFYLCAWSFGFGYEQYFGPGTRLTVT.

The sample holds one count of this clonotype. A clone one base away is much larger, so this may be a read error. This chain links TRBV20-1 with TRBJ2-7; possibly TRBD2 for D (5 bases). Germline-derived CDR1 and CDR2 are DFQATT and SNEGSKA (reference sequence). V was shortened by 0 bases and J by 6 bases, with 15 bases between the two germline ends. CDR3 length equals 14 residues. The CDR3 bases are TGCAGTGCTAGAGATCTGGAGGCCCTAGGCGAGCAGTACTTC. Protein sequence: CSARDLEALGEQYF.

This clonotype was observed many times. The chain joins TRBV12-3 or TRBV12-4 to TRBJ2-2, with D hard to call. The V end was cut by 7 bases, the J end by 7 bases, with 16 bases between. The CDR3 totals 14 residues. CDR3 sequence reads: CASTLSQINGELFF. The CDR3 coding sequence is TGTGCCAGCACCCTTAGCCAGATCAACGGGGAGCTGTTTTTT.

Comment on this clonotype: A much larger clone differs from this one at a single base, so this may be a read error. This chain connects TRBV7-9 to TRBJ2-1; 7 bases fit TRBD2. Germline V gene lookup returns CDR1 SEHNR and CDR2 FQNEAQ (reference sequence). The CDR3 is 15 residues long. This CDR3 is CASSRRPRDYSEQFF. CDR3 bases: TGTGCCAGCAGTAGGCGACCGAGGGACTACAGTGAGCAGTTCTTC.

The chain is built from TRBV12-3 or TRBV12-4 and TRBJ2-1, with 10 bases aligning to TRBD2. The J segment lost 6 bases and the V segment lost 7 bases, leaving 9 bases of the junction unmatched. This CDR3 is built from 15 residues. This CDR3 reads CASKPLAGVSNEQFF. The CDR3 region has the DNA TGTGCCAGCAAACCCCTAGCGGGAGTTTCCAATGAGCAGTTCTTC.

This clonotype was counted between two and nine times. V is TRBV2 and J is TRBJ1-5; a possible D gene is TRBD1 (6 bases). The CDR3 totals 14 residues. Germline CDR1 and CDR2: SNHLY and FYNNEI. Between the trimmed V and J ends, which lost 6 bases and 7 bases, there was a span of 16 bases. The CDR3 here is CASSEGGVWQPQHF. CDR3 DNA: TGTGCCAGCAGCGAGGGGGGTGTTTGGCAGCCCCAGCATTTT.

A note on this clonotype: It may be a read error: a sequence one base away is much more abundant. This chain connects TRBV10-3 to TRBJ1-4; tentatively, D is TRBD1 (5 bases). The CDR3 spans 14 residues. Trimming took off 0 bases at V and 10 bases at J, with 12 bases between the two ends. CDR1 is ENHRY and CDR2 is SYGVKD in the germline V gene. The CDR3 DNA follows: TGTGCCATCAGTGAGTCCAACAGGATAGGAAAACTGTTTTTT. Protein product: CAISESNRIGKLFF.

V and J are TRBV5-6 and TRBJ2-7; 9 bases fit TRBD2. From germline, CDR1 is SGHDT and CDR2 YYEEEE. The CDR3 is 13 amino acids. V was pared by 0 bases and J by 9 bases, with 4 bases of the junction left unmatched. The CDR3 nucleotides read TGTGCCAGCAGCTTGGTACTAGCGGGCGGGCAGTACTTC. It yields the protein CASSLVLAGGQYF.

CDR3 nucleotides: TGTGCCAGTAGTATCCTAGGACGTCAACAAGAGACCCAGTACTTC. Translation gives CASSILGRQQETQYF. This sequence joins TRBV19 and TRBJ2-5; no clear D. V lost 3 bases to trimming and J lost 2 bases, with 13 bases between them. Germline V gene data show CDR1 as LNHDA and CDR2 as SQIVND (reference sequence). This CDR3 has 15 residues.